This T cell receptor (beta chain) was found in a study of T-cell memory formation after mild COVID-19. General observations from the study: Clones shrinking from day 15 to 85 showed even CD4/CD8 mixes; later expanders tilted CD4+.

5'RACE primed at constant segments yielded TCR alpha and TCR beta cDNA libraries bearing sample barcodes and UMIs. In TCRdb, the 5' RACE reads were re-called with MiXCR into one record per CDR3 protein. This sample has fewer than 250,000 distinct CDR3 sequences, with around 16% found just once. Germline CDR1 and CDR2: SEHNR and FQNEAQ (reference sequence). Trimming removed 5 bases at V and 8 bases at J, with 18 bases between. The CDR3 runs 15 residues. This clonotype was observed a few times. The antigen is undetermined. The chain employs TRBV7-9 and TRBJ1-4; D gene ambiguous. The sample consisted of PBMCs or a T cell subset sorted from them (not recorded which). The sequence derives from an adult woman who had mild COVID-19 (a few samples of this study predate the infection). Cell type and time point are not known. The CDR3 reads CASSPRSWANEKLFF. CDR3 bases: TGTGCCAGCAGCCCCCGATCTTGGGCAAACGAAAAACTGTTTTTT.